Listed here are 7 T cell receptor beta chains from one sample, sequenced in a study of cytomegalovirus exposure and HLA in healthy donors. PCR was performed using 60 Vbeta and 13 Jbeta primers. Repertoires were generated with immunoSEQ multiplex PCR, while TCRdb's copy carries only in-frame clones and drops some. The repertoire table contains some 110,000 clones. Sequences were obtained from PBMCs. The receptors come from a man aged 35 to 55 in good health and CMV-seronegative.

This chain uses TRBV7-3 with TRBJ2-5, with 8 positions matching TRBD1. The J segment lost 1 base and the V segment lost 4 bases, leaving 5 bases of the junction unmatched. CDR1 is SGHTA and CDR2 is FQGTGA in the germline V gene. The CDR3 consists of 15 residues. The CDR3 nucleotides are TGTGCCAGCAGCTCCCCCGACAGGGGCCAAGAGACCCAGTACTTC. Translated, it gives CASSSPDRGQETQYF. Drawing the rest from reference TRBV7-3 and TRBJ2-5, the complete variable domain is GAGVSQTPSNKVTEKGKYVELRCDPISGHTALYWYRQSLGQGPEFLIYFQGTGAADDSGLPNDRFFAVRPEGSVSTLKIQRTERGDSAVYLCASSSPDRGQETQYFGPGTRLLVL.

The rearrangement joins TRBV5-4 to TRBJ2-1; 15 bases map to TRBD2. The CDR3 consists of 16 residues. Germline-derived CDR1 and CDR2 are SGHNT and YYREEE (reference sequence). Trimming removed 4 bases from V and 3 bases from J; junction bases left unmatched: 2. CDR3 nucleotide sequence: TGTGCCAGCAGCCCGGGACTAGCGGGGGGCTACAATGAGCAGTTCTTC. Translated, it gives CASSPGLAGGYNEQFF.

The chain links TRBV7-9 to TRBJ1-3; D gene ambiguous. Germline values: CDR1 SEHNR, CDR2 FQNEAQ (reference sequence). CDR3 length equals 15 residues. Trimming cost V 5 bases and J 0 bases, with 11 bases left between them. CDR3: CASSRSGNSGNTIYF. In DNA, the CDR3 is TGTGCCAGCAGCCGATCCGGGAACTCTGGAAACACCATATATTTT.

The chain is built from TRBV6-5 and TRBJ1-2; D possibly corresponds to TRBD1 (5 bases). The CDR3 is 11 residues long. Germline CDR1 reads MNHEY; CDR2 reads SVGAGI. V lost 6 bases and J lost 7, with 9 bases in between. CDR3 region: CASRGGGGYTF. The CDR3 DNA reads TGTGCCAGCAGGGGGGGTGGTGGCTACACCTTC.

This chain joins TRBV25-1 and TRBJ2-7; D possibly corresponds to TRBD1 (6 bases). V lost 8 bases to trimming and J lost 3 bases, with 14 bases between them. Germline V gene lookup returns CDR1 MGHDK and CDR2 SYGVNS. The CDR3 is 13 residues long. Here the CDR3 DNA reads TGTGCCAGCTCAGCCCTAGGGGGCTACGAGCAGTACTTC. Its translation: CASSALGGYEQYF.

The rearrangement links TRBV5-1 to TRBJ1-2; 9 nucleotides match TRBD1. The trim removed 0 bases at V and 4 bases at J, leaving 10 bases unmatched. The germline V gene has CDR1 SGHRS and CDR2 YFSETQ. The CDR3 has 17 amino acids. The CDR3 loop reads CASSLDYRDREVYGYTF. CDR3 coding DNA: TGCGCCAGCAGCTTGGACTATCGGGACAGGGAGGTCTATGGCTACACCTTC.

This rearrangement joins TRBV5-4 to TRBJ1-2; 7 nucleotides match TRBD1. The CDR3 runs 13 residues. The germline CDR1 and CDR2 sequences are SGHNT and YYREEE (reference sequence). Trimming removed 1 base from V and 6 bases from J; junction bases left unmatched: 3. CDR3 coding DNA: TGTGCCAGCAGCTTGACAGGGGTGAATGGCTACACCTTC. This translates into CASSLTGVNGYTF.